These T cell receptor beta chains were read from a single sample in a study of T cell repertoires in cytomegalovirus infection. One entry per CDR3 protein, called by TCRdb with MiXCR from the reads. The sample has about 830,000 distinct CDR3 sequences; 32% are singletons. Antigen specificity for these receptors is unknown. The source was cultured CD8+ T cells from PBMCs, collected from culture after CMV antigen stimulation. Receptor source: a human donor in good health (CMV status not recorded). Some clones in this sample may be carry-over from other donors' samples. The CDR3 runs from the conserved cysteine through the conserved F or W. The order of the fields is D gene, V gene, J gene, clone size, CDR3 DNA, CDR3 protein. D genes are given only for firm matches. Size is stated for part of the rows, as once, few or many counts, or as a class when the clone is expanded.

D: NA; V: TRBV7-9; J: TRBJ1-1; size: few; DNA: TGTGCCAGCAGTAGGGAGCTGGGCACTGAAGCTTTCTTT; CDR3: CASSRELGTEAFF
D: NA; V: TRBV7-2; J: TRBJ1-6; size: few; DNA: TGTGCCAGCAGCTTCTCGGACAGTTATAATTCACCCCTCCACTTT; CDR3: CASSFSDSYNSPLHF
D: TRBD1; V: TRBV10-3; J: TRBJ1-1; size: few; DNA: TGTGCCATCAGTTGGACAGGGGGCACTGAAGCTTTCTTT; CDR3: CAISWTGGTEAFF
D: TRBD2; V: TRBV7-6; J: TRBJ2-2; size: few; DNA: TGTGCCAGCAGCTGGGGGACTAGCCTTACGAACACCGGGGAGCTGTTTTTT; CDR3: CASSWGTSLTNTGELFF
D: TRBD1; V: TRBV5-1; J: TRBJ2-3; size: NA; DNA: TGCGCCAGCAGCCCAACTACAGGGGTGGATACGCAGTATTTT; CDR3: CASSPTTGVDTQYF
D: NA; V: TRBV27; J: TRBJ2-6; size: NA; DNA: TGTGCCAGCAGTTCCGGGGCAGGGTCTGGGGCCAACGTCCTGACTTTC; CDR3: CASSSGAGSGANVLTF
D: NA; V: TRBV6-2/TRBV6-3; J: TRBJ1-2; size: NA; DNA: TGTGCCAGCAGTTACCGCCGAGTTAACTATGGCTACACCTTC; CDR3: CASSYRRVNYGYTF
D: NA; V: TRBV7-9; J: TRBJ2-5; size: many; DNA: TGTGCCAGCAGCCCCCGATCTGGGACGACAAAAGAGACCCAGTACTTC; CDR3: CASSPRSGTTKETQYF
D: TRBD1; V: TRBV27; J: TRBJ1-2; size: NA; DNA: TGTGCCAGCAGTTTATCCCTATTCGACAGGGGGCAATGGGATGGCTACACCTTC; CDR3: CASSLSLFDRGQWDGYTF
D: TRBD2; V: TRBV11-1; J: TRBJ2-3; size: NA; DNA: TGTGCCAGCAGCTTAGGCGCTAGCGGGGTCACAGATACGCAGTATTTT; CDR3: CASSLGASGVTDTQYF
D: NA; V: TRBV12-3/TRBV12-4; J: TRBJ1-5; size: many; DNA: TGTGCCAGCACTCCCTTCGTAGAGGGAGGACGGACCTATTATCAGCCCCAGCATTTT; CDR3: CASTPFVEGGRTYYQPQHF
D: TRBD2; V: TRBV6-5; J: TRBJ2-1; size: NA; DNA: TGTGCCAGCAGTTACTCCGGGACTAGCGGTGAGCAGTTCTTC; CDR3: CASSYSGTSGEQFF
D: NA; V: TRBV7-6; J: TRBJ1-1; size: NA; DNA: TGTGCCAGCAGCTTAGAGACTGCCTCGACCACTGAAGCTTTCTTT; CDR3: CASSLETASTTEAFF
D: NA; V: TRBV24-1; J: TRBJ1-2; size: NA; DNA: TGTGCCACCAGCCAGGGGAGATATGGCTACACCTTC; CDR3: CATSQGRYGYTF
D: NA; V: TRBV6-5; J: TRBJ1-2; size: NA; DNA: TGTGCCAGCAGTTACTCCGTTTATAACAACTACACCTTC; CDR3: CASSYSVYNNYTF
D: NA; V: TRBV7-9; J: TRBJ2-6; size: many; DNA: TGTGCCAGCAGCTCGACACAGGTACAAGGTTGGTTCTCTGGGGCCAACGTCCTGACTTTC; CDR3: CASSSTQVQGWFSGANVLTF
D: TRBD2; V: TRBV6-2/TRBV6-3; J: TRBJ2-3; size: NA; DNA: TGTGCCAGCAGTTCAGCGGGGGTGGTTAGCACAGATACGCAGTATTTT; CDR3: CASSSAGVVSTDTQYF
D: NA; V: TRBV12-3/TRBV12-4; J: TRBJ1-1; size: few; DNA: TGTGCCAGCAGTTTGAGGGGACCCCGCCTCTTCATGAACACTGAAGCTTTCTTT; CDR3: CASSLRGPRLFMNTEAFF